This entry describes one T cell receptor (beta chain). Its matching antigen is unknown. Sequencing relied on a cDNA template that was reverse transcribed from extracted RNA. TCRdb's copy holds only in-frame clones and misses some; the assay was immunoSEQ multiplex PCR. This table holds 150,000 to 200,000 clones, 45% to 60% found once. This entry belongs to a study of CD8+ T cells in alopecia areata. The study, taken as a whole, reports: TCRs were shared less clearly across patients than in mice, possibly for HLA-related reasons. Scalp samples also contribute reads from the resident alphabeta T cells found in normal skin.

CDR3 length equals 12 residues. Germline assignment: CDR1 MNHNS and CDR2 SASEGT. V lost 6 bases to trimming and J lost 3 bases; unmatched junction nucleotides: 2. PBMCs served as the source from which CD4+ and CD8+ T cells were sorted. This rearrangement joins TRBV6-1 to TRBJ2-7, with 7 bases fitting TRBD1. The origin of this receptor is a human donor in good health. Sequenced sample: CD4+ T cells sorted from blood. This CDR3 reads CASRRDSYEQYF. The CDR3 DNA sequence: TGTGCCAGCAGGAGGGACAGCTACGAGCAGTACTTC.